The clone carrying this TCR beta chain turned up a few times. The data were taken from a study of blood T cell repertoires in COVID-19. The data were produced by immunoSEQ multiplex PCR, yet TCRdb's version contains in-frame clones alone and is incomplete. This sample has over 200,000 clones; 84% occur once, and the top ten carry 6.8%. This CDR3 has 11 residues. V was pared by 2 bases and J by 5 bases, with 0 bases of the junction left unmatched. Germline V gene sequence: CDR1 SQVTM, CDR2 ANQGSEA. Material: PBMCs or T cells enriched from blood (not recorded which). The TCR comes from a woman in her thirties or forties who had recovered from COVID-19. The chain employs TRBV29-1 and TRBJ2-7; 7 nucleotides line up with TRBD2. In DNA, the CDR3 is TGCAGCGTTGAAAGCGGGAACGAGCAGTACTTC. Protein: CSVESGNEQYF.